One and the same sample provided the 29 T cell receptor beta chains below, sequenced in a study of T cells in Graves' hyperthyroidism and ophthalmopathy. Amplification yielded TCR beta CDR3 regions, with RNA transcripts as the source. HTBI primers were the set used in a first-round RT-PCR of the TCR CDR3. TCRdb itself ran the multiplex PCR reads through MiXCR, one entry per CDR3 protein. The table shows roughly 720,000 distinct CDR3 sequences, with approximately 15% occurring only once. The material sequenced was blood. Receptors were obtained from a man over 45 with Graves' hyperthyroidism.

This clonotype was observed many times. The rearrangement uses TRBV3-1 and TRBJ2-5; a weak D match, TRBD2 (6 bases). The CDR3 is 16 residues long. The germline V and J ends were trimmed by 0 bases and 2 bases, with 13 bases remaining between them. CDR1 is LGHDT, CDR2 YNNKEL, per germline (reference sequence). In DNA, the CDR3 is TGTGCCAGCAGCCAAGATCCCGGGACTTCACAAGAGACCCAGTACTTC. This sequence encodes CASSQDPGTSQETQYF.

Worth noting for this clonotype: A much larger clone differs by one base, so this may be a read error. The DNA for the CDR3 is TGCAGTGCTAGAGATTGGCTAGCGGGTACGAACACCGGGGAGCTGTTTTTT. This gives the protein CSARDWLAGTNTGELFF. The V and J genes are TRBV20-1 and TRBJ2-2; 8 nucleotides line up with TRBD2. Unmatched junction bases numbered 6, after V lost 0 bases and J lost 0 bases. In germline, CDR1 is DFQATT, CDR2 SNEGSKA (reference sequence). The CDR3 sequence is 17 residues long.

This clonotype has a count of ten or more. The rearrangement uses TRBV12-3 or TRBV12-4 and TRBJ2-7; 9 positions agree with TRBD2. V trimming: 2 bases; J trimming: 2 bases; junction bases outside the gene matches: 4. The CDR3 spans 15 residues. The CDR3 loop is CASSLNSGSTYEQYF. CDR3 nucleotide sequence: TGTGCCAGCAGTTTAAATAGCGGGAGCACCTACGAGCAGTACTTC.

The chain carries TRBV7-3 and TRBJ1-5; 9 bases fit TRBD1. V lost 5 bases to trimming and J lost 5 bases; unmatched junction nucleotides: 13. The CDR3 has 17 residues. Germline lookup yields CDR1 SGHTA and CDR2 FQGTGA. CDR3 sequence reads: CASSLPPGTGCHQPQHF. CDR3 nucleotides: TGTGCCAGCAGCCTACCCCCCGGGACAGGGTGCCATCAGCCCCAGCATTTT. The full variable domain, its missing parts supplied by reference TRBV7-3 and TRBJ1-5, is GAGVSQTPSNKVTEKGKYVELRCDPISGHTALYWYRQSLGQGPEFLIYFQGTGAADDSGLPNDRFFAVRPEGSVSTLKIQRTERGDSAVYLCASSLPPGTGCHQPQHFGDGTRLSIL.

This clonotype was seen many times. This chain connects TRBV30 to TRBJ2-3; 11 positions agree with TRBD1. This CDR3 is built from 16 residues. CDR1 is GTSNPN, CDR2 SVGIG, per germline (reference sequence). The V segment lost 3 bases and the J segment 3 bases; nucleotides outside the gene matches: 8. In nucleotides, the CDR3 is TGTGCCTGGAGCGCCCGGGACAGGGGGTATACAGATACGCAGTATTTT. It specifies CAWSARDRGYTDTQYF. Full variable domain (rest looked up from reference TRBV30 and TRBJ2-3): SQTIHQWPATLVQPVGSPLSLECTVEGTSNPNLYWYRQAAGRGLQLLFYSVGIGQISSEVPQNLSASRPQDRQFILSSKKLLLSDSGFYLCAWSARDRGYTDTQYFGPGTRLTVL.

The V call is TRBV6-1, the J call TRBJ2-2; 9 bases line up with TRBD2. The V gene end was trimmed by 6 bases and the J gene end by 5 bases; junction bases not matched to a gene: 16. Germline CDR1 MNHNS, CDR2 SASEGT. The CDR3 covers 18 residues. CDR3 amino acids: CASSRPGLAGRGTGELFF. In nucleotides, the CDR3 is TGTGCCAGCAGCCGTCCGGGGCTAGCGGGAAGGGGGACCGGGGAGCTGTTTTTT.

This clonotype was detected ten times or more. The CDR3: CASSVGEGRNQPQHF. Here the CDR3 DNA reads TGTGCCAGCAGTGTGGGGGAGGGAAGGAATCAGCCCCAGCATTTT. This rearrangement joins TRBV2 to TRBJ1-5; D may be TRBD1 (5 bases). Germline lookup yields CDR1 SNHLY and CDR2 FYNNEI. This CDR3 is built from 15 residues. V was pared by 4 bases and J by 4 bases, with 14 bases between.

This clonotype was detected a few times. The genes are TRBV9 and TRBJ2-7; D may be TRBD2 (5 bases). The CDR3 runs 14 residues. CDR1 is SGDLS and CDR2 is YYNGEE in the germline V gene. V lost 0 bases and J lost 5, with 12 bases in between. CDR3 amino acids: CASSVDRGRNEQYF. In DNA form, the CDR3 reads TGTGCCAGCAGCGTAGACCGGGGAAGGAACGAGCAGTACTTC.

This clonotype was observed at least ten times. This chain connects TRBV5-1 to TRBJ1-1; 8 positions agree with TRBD1. The CDR3 is made up of 14 amino acids. V trimming: 4 bases; J trimming: 3 bases; junction bases outside the gene matches: 5. Germline lookup yields CDR1 SGHRS and CDR2 YFSETQ. For the CDR3, the DNA is TGCGCCAGCAGCACTCACAGGGGGGACACTGAAGCTTTCTTT. Translating gives CASSTHRGDTEAFF.

The table lists this clonotype with many counts. The chain recombines TRBV24-1 with TRBJ2-7, with 11 bases aligning to TRBD2. Germline trimming cut 3 bases from V and 7 bases from J; bases unmatched to any gene: 4. CDR3 length: 14 residues. From germline, CDR1 is KGHDR and CDR2 SFDVKD. The CDR3 loop is CATSDTTSGKEQYF. CDR3 DNA sequence: TGTGCCACCAGTGATACGACTAGCGGGAAAGAGCAGTACTTC.

This clonotype was seen only once. This chain joins TRBV30 and TRBJ2-5; no clear D gene. Trimming pared 1 base from V and 3 bases from J, leaving 9 bases between. This CDR3 has 13 amino acids. CDR1 is GTSNPN, CDR2 SVGIG, per germline (reference sequence). The CDR3 reads CAWSGGIEETQYF. CDR3 nucleotides: TGTGCCTGGAGTGGGGGAATCGAAGAGACCCAGTACTTC. The complete variable domain, with remaining parts taken from reference TRBV30 and TRBJ2-5, reads SQTIHQWPATLVQPVGSPLSLECTVEGTSNPNLYWYRQAAGRGLQLLFYSVGIGQISSEVPQNLSASRPQDRQFILSSKKLLLSDSGFYLCAWSGGIEETQYFGPGTRLLVL.

This chain connects TRBV4-1 to TRBJ1-2, with D possibly being TRBD1 (6 bases). Germline lookup yields CDR1 MGHRA and CDR2 YSYEKL. V lost 0 bases to trimming and J lost 1 base, with 9 bases between them. The CDR3 has 15 residues. The chain's CDR3 is CASSQEYRDNYGYTF. DNA of the CDR3: TGCGCCAGCAGCCAAGAATACAGGGATAACTATGGCTACACCTTC.

This clonotype was observed a few times. The chain links TRBV5-1 to TRBJ1-2; perhaps TRBD1 as D (5 bases). CDR3 length equals 13 residues. The V end was cut by 4 bases, the J end by 7 bases, with 14 bases between. Germline V CDR1 and CDR2: SGHRS, YFSETQ. DNA for the CDR3: TGCGCCAGCAGCCTTGGGGCAGGGTTTGGCTACACCTTC. This encodes CASSLGAGFGYTF.

In this sample, this clonotype turned up many times. The genes are TRBV7-2 and TRBJ2-1, with 7 bases identical to TRBD2. Germline assignment: CDR1 SGHTA and CDR2 FQGNSA. The V segment lost 2 bases and the J segment 2 bases; nucleotides outside the gene matches: 9. The CDR3 loop spans 17 amino acids. Written as DNA, the CDR3 is TGTGCCAGCAGCTTATGGGGGAGGGCCAGAGCCTACAATGAGCAGTTCTTC. Protein sequence: CASSLWGRARAYNEQFF.

This clonotype appeared once. The V and J genes are TRBV4-1 and TRBJ2-3; D call uncertain. Looked up from germline, CDR1 is MGHRA and CDR2 is YSYEKL. V lost 0 bases, J lost 0 bases, and 13 bases lay in between. This CDR3 region has 17 residues. The CDR3 bases are TGCGCCAGCAGCCAAGATCGAGCTGGCAGTAGCACAGATACGCAGTATTTT. Encoded protein: CASSQDRAGSSTDTQYF.

In this sample, this clonotype turned up many times. The rearrangement uses TRBV11-2 and TRBJ1-1; 8 bases fit TRBD1. Losses at the gene ends were 3 bases for V and 3 bases for J; bases not matched to a gene: 3. CDR1 and CDR2 (germline): SGHAT, FQNNGV. The CDR3 contains 14 residues. The CDR3 nucleotides are TGTGCCAGCAGCTTGACACAGGGGGACACTGAAGCTTTCTTT. Protein sequence: CASSLTQGDTEAFF.

This clonotype came up a few times. This sequence joins TRBV19 and TRBJ2-1, with TRBD2 matching over 11 bases. The CDR3 sequence is 15 residues long. CDR1 and CDR2 (germline): LNHDA, SQIVND (reference sequence). The V and J ends lost 3 bases and 7 bases, in that order; junction bases with no gene match: 5. CDR3 DNA: TGTGCCAGTAGTATGTTAGCGGGAGGGAGGAATGAGCAGTTCTTC. Translated, it gives CASSMLAGGRNEQFF.

The rearrangement links TRBV5-6 to TRBJ1-3, with D unclear. The CDR3 totals 18 residues. From germline, CDR1 is SGHDT and CDR2 YYEEEE. Deletions cut 0 bases from V and 4 bases from J, with 20 bases between. The CDR3, as DNA: TGTGCCAGCAGCTTGGGGTCGATTTTTTCTTCGCTGGGAAACACCATATATTTT. Its protein is CASSLGSIFSSLGNTIYF.

There are many counts of this clonotype. The V call is TRBV3-1, the J call TRBJ1-2; possibly TRBD1 for D (6 bases). The CDR3 has 15 amino acids. V was cut by 3 bases and J by 0 bases, with 11 bases left in between. CDR1 is LGHDT and CDR2 is YNNKEL in the germline V gene (reference sequence). For the CDR3, the DNA is TGTGCCAGCAGCCAGTGGGACATCACTAACTATGGCTACACCTTC. The encoded protein is CASSQWDITNYGYTF.

This clonotype has a handful of counts. The chain recombines TRBV7-9 with TRBJ2-7; tentative D call: TRBD1 (5 bases). The CDR3 is 15 residues long. The germline V and J ends were trimmed by 1 base and 2 bases, with 12 bases remaining between them. Germline CDR1 and CDR2: SEHNR and FQNEAQ (reference sequence). Here the CDR3 reads CASSLEGAETYEQYF. DNA of the CDR3: TGTGCCAGCAGCTTAGAAGGGGCAGAAACCTACGAGCAGTACTTC.

This clonotype appeared many times. The chain joins TRBV29-1 to TRBJ2-5; 8 bases map to TRBD1. With 5 bases clipped from V and 4 bases from J, the junction kept 3 bases outside the gene matches. The CDR3 is 12 residues long. CDR1 SQVTM and CDR2 ANQGSEA come from the germline V gene. The CDR3: CSVFGQGETQYF. The CDR3 DNA reads TGCAGCGTTTTTGGACAGGGAGAGACCCAGTACTTC.

This clonotype was observed at least ten times. J is TRBJ2-1 and V is TRBV27; no clear D gene. This CDR3 contains 12 residues. The germline V and J ends were trimmed by 5 bases and 9 bases, with 11 bases remaining between them. CDR1 and CDR2 from the germline V gene are MNHEY and SMNVEV (reference sequence). Written as DNA, the CDR3 is TGTGCCAGCAGTCGCTCCGTGGGTGAGCAGTTCTTC. Translation gives CASSRSVGEQFF.

This clonotype was picked up many times. The chain is built from TRBV6-2 or TRBV6-3 and TRBJ2-7; D ambiguous. The CDR3 is made up of 13 amino acids. Trimming cost V 3 bases and J 6 bases, with 12 bases left between them. Germline CDR1 reads MNHEY; CDR2 reads SVGEGT. The CDR3 loop is CASSYLIPGEQYF. In DNA form, the CDR3 reads TGTGCCAGCAGTTATTTAATACCGGGCGAGCAGTACTTC.

This clonotype has more than one count but fewer than ten. The V gene is TRBV6-1, the J gene TRBJ1-1, with 8 nucleotides matching TRBD1. The CDR3 covers 14 residues. V was clipped by 6 bases and J by 7 bases; unmatched bases: 10. The germline V gene has CDR1 MNHNS and CDR2 SASEGT. CDR3: CASSNEDRVGEAFF. CDR3 DNA sequence: TGTGCCAGCAGCAACGAGGACAGGGTTGGTGAAGCTTTCTTT.

The CDR3 loop is CASSVTRHKAGELFF. The DNA for the CDR3 is TGTGCCAGCAGCGTGACTCGCCACAAGGCCGGGGAGCTGTTTTTT. This chain links TRBV11-2 with TRBJ2-2, with no clear D. The CDR3 runs to 15 residues. CDR1 SGHAT and CDR2 FQNNGV come from the germline V gene. Trimming removed 5 bases from V and 6 bases from J, with 16 bases in between.

This clonotype was detected only a few times. V and J are TRBV25-1 and TRBJ2-7; no firm D call. The CDR3 runs to 12 residues. V dropped 4 bases and J dropped 0 bases, with 4 bases sitting between them. The germline gives CDR1 MGHDK, CDR2 SYGVNS. CDR3 sequence reads: CASSGFSYEQYF. CDR3 bases: TGTGCCAGCAGTGGGTTCTCCTACGAGCAGTACTTC.

There are many counts of this clonotype. The genes are TRBV28 and TRBJ1-4, with 8 nucleotides matching TRBD1. The V gene end was trimmed by 6 bases and the J gene end by 4 bases; junction bases not matched to a gene: 4. This CDR3 contains 14 residues. Germline CDR1 is MDHEN and CDR2 is SYDVKM. CDR3 protein: CASSRQGFNEKLFF. The CDR3 nucleotides read TGTGCCAGCAGCCGACAGGGGTTTAATGAAAAACTGTTTTTT. The variable domain in full, completed from reference TRBV28 and TRBJ1-4, reads DVKVTQSSRYLVKRTGEKVFLECVQDMDHENMFWYRQDPGLGLRLIYFSYDVKMKEKGDIPEGYSVSREKKERFSLILESASTNQTSMYLCASSRQGFNEKLFFGSGTQLSVL.

This sequence joins TRBV5-1 and TRBJ2-3; D is uncertain. The V and J ends lost 4 bases and 0 bases respectively, with 18 bases between them. The CDR3 consists of 17 residues. Looked up from germline, CDR1 is SGHRS and CDR2 is YFSETQ. CDR3 region: CASSPSRSRDSTDTQYF. DNA for the CDR3: TGCGCCAGCAGCCCCTCTCGTAGTCGTGATAGCACAGATACGCAGTATTTT. The whole variable domain, remainder taken from reference TRBV5-1 and TRBJ2-3, is KAGVTQTPRYLIKTRGQQVTLSCSPISGHRSVSWYQQTPGQGLQFLFEYFSETQRNKGNFPGRFSGRQFSNSRSEMNVSTLELGDSALYLCASSPSRSRDSTDTQYFGPGTRLTVL.

The chain employs TRBV29-1 and TRBJ2-7; maybe TRBD1 (5 bases). This CDR3 spans 13 amino acids. CDR1 is SQVTM, CDR2 ANQGSEA, per germline. V lost 6 bases, J lost 2 bases, and 14 bases lay in between. The CDR3 DNA is TGCAGCGTAGTACAGGACCTACCCTACGAGCAGTACTTC. Translation gives CSVVQDLPYEQYF.